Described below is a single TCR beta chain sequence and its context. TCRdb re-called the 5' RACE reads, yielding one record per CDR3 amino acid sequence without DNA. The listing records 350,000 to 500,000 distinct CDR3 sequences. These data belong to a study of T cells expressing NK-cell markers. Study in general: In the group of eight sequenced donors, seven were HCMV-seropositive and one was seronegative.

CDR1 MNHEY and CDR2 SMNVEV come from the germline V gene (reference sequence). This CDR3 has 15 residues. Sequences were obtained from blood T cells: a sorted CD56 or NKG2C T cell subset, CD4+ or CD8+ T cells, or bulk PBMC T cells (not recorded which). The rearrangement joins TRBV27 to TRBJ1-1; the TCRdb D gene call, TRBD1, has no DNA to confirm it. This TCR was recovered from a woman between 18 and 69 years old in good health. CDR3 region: CASSVRGGMNTEAFF.